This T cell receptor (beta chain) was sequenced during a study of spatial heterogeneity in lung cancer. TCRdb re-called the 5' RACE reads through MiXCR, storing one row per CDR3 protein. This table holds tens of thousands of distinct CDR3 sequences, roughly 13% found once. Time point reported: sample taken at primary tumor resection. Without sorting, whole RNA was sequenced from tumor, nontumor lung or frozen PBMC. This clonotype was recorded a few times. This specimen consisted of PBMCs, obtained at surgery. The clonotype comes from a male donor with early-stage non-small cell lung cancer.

CDR3 in amino acids: CASSRSGGPQETQYF. The CDR3 DNA follows: TGTGCCAGCAGTAGGAGCGGGGGCCCTCAAGAGACCCAGTACTTC. The chain uses TRBV7-2 and TRBJ2-5; 8 bases line up with TRBD2. This CDR3 contains 15 residues. Germline V CDR1 and CDR2: SGHTA, FQGNSA. The V gene end was trimmed by 6 bases and the J gene end by 2 bases; junction bases not matched to a gene: 8.